The clone carrying this T cell receptor (beta chain) was observed a handful of times. This record belongs to a study of blood T cell repertoires in COVID-19. Across the study: PBMCs, B-cell-depleted T cells, or T cells provided the cDNA or gDNA that made up the material.

Assay: immunoSEQ multiplex PCR; the TCRdb copy retains only in-frame clones and omits some. Of about 32,000 clones listed, approximately 86% are singletons. J was trimmed by 6 bases and V by 1 base; bases with no gene match: 1. The CDR3 covers 14 residues. Germline values: CDR1 LGHDT, CDR2 YNNKEL (reference sequence). This TCR derives from a woman older than 75 with active or convalescent COVID-19. Material for sequencing was peripheral blood. The V gene is TRBV3-1 (or the pseudogene TRBV3-2), the J gene TRBJ2-1, with 9 bases that match TRBD2. The CDR3 nucleotides read TGTGCCAGCAGCCAAGCTAGCGGGGCCAATGAGCAGTTCTTC. Translating it yields CASSQASGANEQFF.